These T cell receptor beta chains were read from a single sample in a study of blood T cell repertoires in COVID-19. Produced via immunoSEQ multiplex PCR; TCRdb's table is partial and in-frame only. The repertoire holds about 180,000 clones, with around 87% as singletons. The material sequenced was peripheral blood. Source of these receptors: a man in his 60s with COVID-19, enrolled during active disease. The CDR3 runs from the conserved cysteine through the conserved F or W. The D gene is left open where the match is weak. Some rows mark clone size as missing; the rest say once, few, many or name a class of expanded clone.

V gene	clone size	J gene	D gene	CDR3 protein	CDR3 DNA
TRBV25-1	few	TRBJ2-1	TRBD1	CASSEFLGTGDYNEQFF	TGTGCCAGCAGTGAATTTCTCGGGACAGGGGATTACAATGAGCAGTTCTTC
TRBV7-9	NA	TRBJ2-7	NA	CASSLVPPPDTYEQYF	TGTGCCAGCAGCTTAGTTCCCCCACCTGACACCTACGAGCAGTACTTC
TRBV27	NA	TRBJ1-1	TRBD1	CASSYRGLGNTEAFF	TGTGCCAGCAGTTACAGGGGGTTGGGGAACACTGAAGCTTTCTTT
TRBV2	NA	TRBJ1-4	TRBD1	CASSITGGRVEKLFF	TGTGCCAGCAGCATAACAGGGGGCAGAGTTGAAAAACTGTTTTTT
TRBV19	NA	TRBJ2-7	TRBD1	CASSSRTGSTYEQYF	TGTGCCAGTAGTAGCCGGACAGGGTCCACCTACGAGCAGTACTTC
TRBV5-1	NA	TRBJ2-3	NA	CASSGGTVTDTQYF	TGCGCCAGCAGCGGGGGGACAGTCACAGATACGCAGTATTTT
TRBV19	NA	TRBJ2-3	NA	CASSILGRRYTDTQYF	TGTGCCAGTAGTATATTGGGGCGGAGATACACAGATACGCAGTATTTT
TRBV18	NA	TRBJ2-3	TRBD2	CASSLTSGTSTDTQYF	TGTGCCAGCTCACTAACTAGCGGAACTAGCACAGATACGCAGTATTTT
TRBV19	few	TRBJ1-2	NA	CASSISPDDRHGYTF	TGTGCCAGTAGTATCTCCCCGGACGACAGGCATGGCTACACCTTC
TRBV4-3	few	TRBJ2-3	TRBD2	CASSQASGGDTQYF	TGCGCCAGCAGCCAAGCAAGCGGGGGAGATACGCAGTATTTT
TRBV6-5	NA	TRBJ2-2	NA	CASRGRSTGELFF	TGTGCCAGCAGGGGCCGGTCCACCGGGGAGCTGTTTTTT
TRBV10-3	NA	TRBJ1-6	TRBD1	CAISAGGDKPPLHF	TGTGCCATCAGTGCAGGGGGAGATAAGCCACCCCTCCACTTT
TRBV7-9	NA	TRBJ1-2	TRBD1	CASSLWTGGGYTF	TGTGCCAGCAGCTTATGGACAGGGGGTGGCTACACCTTC
TRBV19	NA	TRBJ1-6	NA	CASSIRRARGDSPLHF	TGTGCCAGTAGTATTAGGAGGGCGCGAGGTGATTCACCCCTCCACTTT
TRBV18	NA	TRBJ2-3	TRBD2	CASSMIAGVTDTQYF	TGTGCCAGCTCAATGATAGCGGGAGTCACAGATACGCAGTATTTT
TRBV29-1	NA	TRBJ2-2	TRBD1	CSVHRGQGGELFF	TGCAGCGTCCACAGGGGGCAGGGCGGGGAGCTGTTTTTT
TRBV3-1/TRBV3-2	NA	TRBJ1-1	NA	CASSLWNTEAFF	TGTGCCAGCAGCCTCTGGAACACTGAAGCTTTCTTT
TRBV6-6	once	TRBJ2-4	TRBD2	CASSPGTSGSYIQYF	TGTGCCAGCAGTCCCGGGACTAGCGGGTCGTACATTCAGTACTTC
TRBV6-1	NA	TRBJ1-1	NA	CASSDDNWTVGLNTEAFF	TGTGCCAGCAGTGACGACAATTGGACAGTGGGGTTGAACACTGAAGCTTTCTTT
TRBV7-6	NA	TRBJ1-4	TRBD1	CASSPQGLSEKLFF	TGTGCCAGCAGCCCACAGGGGTTGTCTGAAAAACTGTTTTTT
TRBV2	few	TRBJ1-2	NA	CASSRYRDGYTF	TGTGCCAGCAGTAGGTACAGGGATGGCTACACCTTC
TRBV6-5	few	TRBJ2-7	NA	CASSYSIKRNEQYF	TGTGCCAGCAGTTACTCGATAAAGCGCAACGAGCAGTACTTC
TRBV11-3	NA	TRBJ2-2	NA	CASSSQQGNTGELFF	TGTGCCAGCAGCTCTCAGCAGGGGAACACCGGGGAGCTGTTTTTT
TRBV7-2	once	TRBJ1-6	TRBD1	CASSTRQGANSPLHF	TGTGCCAGCAGCACCCGACAGGGGGCTAATTCACCCCTCCACTTT
TRBV18	NA	TRBJ2-7	TRBD1	CASSRSAGGFEQYF	TGTGCCAGCTCCCGTAGCGCAGGGGGCTTCGAGCAGTACTTC
TRBV6-2/TRBV6-3	NA	TRBJ1-4	TRBD1	CASSRPGTGSEKLFF	TGTGCCAGCAGCCGCCCCGGGACAGGGAGCGAAAAACTGTTTTTT
TRBV28	NA	TRBJ2-2	NA	CASSRVPRNTGELFF	TGTGCCAGCAGCCGTGTCCCGAGGAACACCGGGGAGCTGTTTTTT
TRBV20-1	once	TRBJ1-1	NA	CSAAGNTEAFF	TGCAGTGCGGCAGGGAACACTGAAGCTTTCTTT